The 5 T cell receptor beta chains below come from one sample, sequenced in a study of blood T cell repertoires in COVID-19. Sequencing was performed with immunoSEQ multiplex PCR; in TCRdb, only in-frame clones are kept and a portion is missing. The table lists 200,000 to 250,000 clones, about nine tenths of them singletons. The material sequenced was peripheral blood. Receptors were obtained from a man aged 55 to 70 with acute or convalescent COVID-19.

This clone was detected once. V and J are TRBV7-2 and TRBJ2-3; 11 bases match TRBD2. Germline CDR1 is SGHTA and CDR2 is FQGNSA. This CDR3 is 19 amino acids long. V trimming: 1 base; J trimming: 5 bases; junction bases outside the gene matches: 14. The CDR3 reads CASSLVLSVSGRAVDTQYF. CDR3 in DNA: TGTGCCAGCAGCTTAGTGTTGTCGGTTAGCGGGAGGGCGGTAGATACGCAGTATTTT.

The chain employs TRBV19 and TRBJ2-5, with 10 positions matching TRBD2. The germline CDR1 and CDR2 sequences are LNHDA and SQIVND (reference sequence). V lost 3 bases and J lost 4; bases outside the gene matches: 5. The CDR3 loop spans 15 amino acids. DNA for the CDR3: TGTGCCAGTAGTATTCTAGCGGGAGTAGCAGAGACCCAGTACTTC. Encoded protein: CASSILAGVAETQYF.

V and J are TRBV7-8 and TRBJ2-7, with 14 bases matching TRBD2. The V and J ends lost 2 bases and 6 bases, in that order; junction bases with no gene match: 12. There are 18 residues in the CDR3. CDR1 and CDR2 (germline): SGHVS, FQNEAQ. The CDR3 reads CASSLLQGTSGSFGEQYF. The CDR3, as DNA: TGTGCCAGCAGCTTATTACAGGGGACTAGCGGGAGTTTCGGCGAGCAGTACTTC.

V usage is TRBV19 and J usage is TRBJ2-5; D is perhaps TRBD2 (6 bases). Germline loops: CDR1 LNHDA, CDR2 SQIVND (reference sequence). Trimming cost V 6 bases and J 2 bases, with 13 bases left between them. The CDR3 has 14 amino acids. CDR3 amino acids: CASRPFGGQETQYF. The DNA for the CDR3 is TGTGCCAGTAGGCCCTTCGGGGGTCAAGAGACCCAGTACTTC.

The chain uses TRBV2 and TRBJ2-5, with D tentatively TRBD2 (5 bases). Germline V gene data show CDR1 as SNHLY and CDR2 as FYNNEI. The V end lost 7 bases, the J end lost 4 bases, and 16 bases lay between the germline ends. The CDR3 loop spans 14 amino acids. The CDR3 DNA sequence: TGTGCCAGCAAGAGGGATCAAGCTGGAGAGACCCAGTACTTC. Translation: CASKRDQAGETQYF.